The clone carrying this T cell receptor (beta chain) was observed a few times. The antigen remains undetermined. These data originate in a study of naive and memory T cell subsets. Study-wide results and caveats: Especially in CD8 cells, naive repertoires contained a few larger clonotypes, possibly CD45RA-re-expressing memory cells. The power law exponent of TCR abundance differed between naive and memory cells.

Trimming took 5 bases from V and 0 from J, leaving 8 bases between them. This CDR3 is built from 13 residues. The germline V gene encodes CDR1 LNHDA and CDR2 SQIVND (reference sequence). From the second PCR step, alpha and beta chains were amplified apart. The beta constant-region primer was an equimolar mix of two oligonucleotides covering TRBC1 and TRBC2. Ligated cDNA was amplified by four rounds of PCR with nested alpha and beta constant-region primers and SP2. TCRdb re-analysed the UMI-ligation and nested PCR reads in MiXCR, keeping a single row per CDR3 protein. This sample has about 150,000 distinct CDR3 sequences, with 22% found just once.

The sequencing input was naive CD4+ T cells from blood. The chain couples TRBV19 to TRBJ2-7; D is unclear. The TCR sequence derives from a human donor in good health. The CDR3 spells CASSAYSSYEQYF. The CDR3 nucleotides are TGTGCCAGTAGTGCCTACAGCTCCTACGAGCAGTACTTC. The full variable domain, in which reference TRBV19 and TRBJ2-7 provide the parts outside the CDR3, is DGGITQSPKYLFRKEGQNVTLSCEQNLNHDAMYWYRQDPGQGLRLIYYSQIVNDFQKGDIAEGYSVSREKKESFPLTVTSAQKNPTAFYLCASSAYSSYEQYFGPGTRLTVT.